This TCR beta chain came from a study of CD8 T cells in ankylosing spondylitis. The V gene's germline CDR1 is DFQATT and CDR2 SNEGSKA (reference sequence). Trimming pared 5 bases from V and 1 base from J, leaving 12 bases between. This CDR3 is 13 amino acids long. Study conclusions and caveats: In ankylosing spondylitis blood, a motif of roughly eight highly homologous TCR beta variants appeared characteristic. As reported, disease-linked clones showed significant enrichment in matched ankylosing spondylitis synovial fluid.

With molecular barcodes, quantitative 5'-RACE was used to make the TCR beta libraries. TCRdb called the 5' RACE reads again in MiXCR, with one record for every CDR3 protein. Among under 250,000 distinct CDR3 sequences, about 30% were seen once, and the ten largest hold about 4.2%. In its sample, this clonotype was seen a few times. The antigen is unknown. Sequencing used blood, either unsorted or a sorted T cell fraction (not recorded which). The clonotype originates from a male donor with ankylosing spondylitis or in good health (not recorded which). This chain joins TRBV20-1 and TRBJ2-7; maybe TRBD1 (6 bases). The CDR3 nucleotides are TGCAGTGCTCCAAGAGGGGGATCCTACGAGCAGTACTTC. It codes for CSAPRGGSYEQYF.